These T cell receptor beta chains were read from a single sample in a study of blood T cell repertoires in COVID-19. Clones were read by immunoSEQ multiplex PCR, and TCRdb kept only the in-frame ones, dropping some. The table lists about 120,000 clones, more than 75% of them singletons, with 25% to 30% in the top ten. The sample comprised peripheral blood. These TCRs come from a woman in her 70s with acute or convalescent COVID-19. Each CDR3 is given with its conserved first and last residue. The D gene is left open where the match is weak. Clone sizes are given selectively: once, few, many, or a class where the clone is expanded.

j_call	d_call	cdr3_length	clone_size	v_call	cdr3_nt	cdr3_aa
TRBJ2-5	TRBD2	17	.	TRBV24-1	TGTGCCACCAGTGCGGCGGGACTAGCGGACCGACAAGAGACCCAGTACTTC	CATSAAGLADRQETQYF
TRBJ1-1	TRBD1	18	once	TRBV27	TGTGCCACCTCAGTTCCCGGGACAGGGAACACGATGAACACTGAAGCTTTCTTT	CATSVPGTGNTMNTEAFF
TRBJ2-1	TRBD1	13	.	TRBV12-3/TRBV12-4	TGTGCCAGCAGAGGACAGGGAGTGGATGAGCAGTTCTTC	CASRGQGVDEQFF
TRBJ2-7	TRBD1	14	.	TRBV6-5	TGTGCCAGCCTACAGGGGGCTGGATCCTACGAGCAGTACTTC	CASLQGAGSYEQYF
TRBJ2-1	.	14	.	TRBV7-3	TGTGCCAGCAGCTTAATGGTCGGGTACAATGAGCAGTTCTTC	CASSLMVGYNEQFF
TRBJ1-6	.	16	few	TRBV4-2	TGTGCCAGCAGCCAAGGGGTCTGGACAGTAGATTCACCCCTCCACTTT	CASSQGVWTVDSPLHF
TRBJ1-1	TRBD1	15	.	TRBV5-1	TGCGCCAGCAGCAAGGCGGGACAGGGTAGTACTGAAGCTTTCTTT	CASSKAGQGSTEAFF
TRBJ2-5	.	14	.	TRBV19	TGTGCCAGTAGTATAACGGGGATGCAAGAGACCCAGTACTTC	CASSITGMQETQYF
TRBJ2-4	TRBD1	14	.	TRBV7-2	TGTGCCAGCAGCCCTCAGACAGGGACATACATTCAGTACTTC	CASSPQTGTYIQYF
TRBJ1-5	.	15	.	TRBV2	TGTGCCAGCAACCCAGGGTCCTGGAGGGGTCAGCCCCAGCATTTT	CASNPGSWRGQPQHF
TRBJ1-2	TRBD1	13	.	TRBV18	TGTGCCAGCTCCCGGGACAGGGACTATGGCTACACCTTC	CASSRDRDYGYTF
TRBJ1-6	.	16	.	TRBV9	TGTGCCAGCAGCGTCTCCTGGACAAGGGCAAATTCACCCCTCCACTTT	CASSVSWTRANSPLHF
TRBJ1-1	.	15	.	TRBV5-4	TGTGCCAGCAGCCCCCGAGGGGGGGCGCTCACTGAAGCTTTCTTT	CASSPRGGALTEAFF
TRBJ2-5	TRBD1	20	.	TRBV2	TGTGCCAGCAGTGAAAGGTTCCGGTCTCCAACAGGGGGCCCCAAAGAGACCCAGTACTTC	CASSERFRSPTGGPKETQYF
TRBJ2-7	.	14	.	TRBV10-2	TGCGCCAGCAGTGTCACTACAGGGACCTACGAGCAGTACTTC	CASSVTTGTYEQYF
TRBJ1-2	.	16	.	TRBV5-1	TGCGCCAGCAGCTTCACGTTGAGGTCCCGGATCTATGGCTACACCTTC	CASSFTLRSRIYGYTF
TRBJ1-5	TRBD1	16	.	TRBV18	TGTGCCAGCTCCCCAGGGGGGGCGGGCGGCAATCAGCCCCAGCATTTT	CASSPGGAGGNQPQHF
TRBJ1-2	.	16	.	TRBV6-5	TGTGCCAGCAGTTACCAACCCGGAGCCTCGCGGGATGGCTACACCTTC	CASSYQPGASRDGYTF
TRBJ2-7	TRBD2	14	.	TRBV28	TGTGCCAGCAGGCCGGGGGGGACTACCTACGAGCAGTACTTC	CASRPGGTTYEQYF
TRBJ1-2	.	15	.	TRBV28	TGTGCCAGCAGCAACCCCGGGAGGACAGACTATGGCTACACCTTC	CASSNPGRTDYGYTF
TRBJ2-3	TRBD1	14	.	TRBV18	TGTGCCAGCTCACGTCAGGGGGACACAGATACGCAGTATTTT	CASSRQGDTDTQYF
TRBJ1-1	.	16	once	TRBV5-1	TGCGCCAGCAGCTTGGAATGGGGTCGGGAGAACACTGAAGCTTTCTTT	CASSLEWGRENTEAFF
TRBJ1-1	.	15	.	TRBV14	TGTGCCAGCAGCCCGGTGGGGACACCCAACACTGAAGCTTTCTTT	CASSPVGTPNTEAFF
TRBJ2-2	.	16	.	TRBV18	TGTGCCATCGCCACCTCCGGGACTCACAACACCGGGGAGCTGTTTTTT	CAIATSGTHNTGELFF
TRBJ1-3	.	15	.	TRBV19	TGTGCCAGTAGTACGGGACTCCTTGGAGGAAACACCATATATTTT	CASSTGLLGGNTIYF